The next 14 T cell receptor beta chains were all read from a single sample in a study of blood T cell repertoires in COVID-19. The table came from immunoSEQ multiplex PCR; TCRdb's copy has only in-frame clones and leaves some out. The sample has more than 85,000 clones, 87% seen once. The source material was peripheral blood. These receptors originate from a human donor in a cohort sampled during active COVID-19.

The rearrangement uses TRBV7-2 and TRBJ2-3; possible D gene TRBD2, 5 bases. The CDR3 is 15 amino acids. Germline V gene lookup returns CDR1 SGHTA and CDR2 FQGNSA. V lost 3 bases and J lost 2, with 12 bases in between. CDR3 amino acids: CASSFRGPPTDTQYF. CDR3 coding DNA: TGTGCCAGCAGCTTCCGAGGGCCCCCCACAGATACGCAGTATTTT. Together with reference TRBV7-2 and TRBJ2-3, the CDR3 gives the full variable domain: GAGVSQSPSNKVTEKGKDVELRCDPISGHTALYWYRQSLGQGLEFLIYFQGNSAPDKSGLPSDRFSAERTGGSVSTLTIQRTQQEDSAVYLCASSFRGPPTDTQYFGPGTRLTVL.

The rearrangement joins TRBV7-2 to TRBJ1-1; D not resolved. Germline values: CDR1 SGHTA, CDR2 FQGNSA. The CDR3 is 15 residues long. The V end lost 5 bases, the J end lost 4 bases, and 17 bases lay between the germline ends. The CDR3 spells CASSLSSGGSTEAFF. DNA of the CDR3: TGTGCCAGCAGCCTTAGTAGTGGTGGGAGCACTGAAGCTTTCTTT.

The V and J genes are TRBV7-9 and TRBJ2-3; D remains ambiguous. V gave up 8 bases and J gave up 6 bases, with 15 bases separating them. The CDR3 totals 13 residues. Germline CDR1 SEHNR, CDR2 FQNEAQ (reference sequence). The CDR3 spells CASSHAVGDTQYF. The CDR3 DNA reads as TGTGCCAGCTCACACGCGGTTGGGGATACGCAGTATTTT. The full variable domain, in which reference TRBV7-9 and TRBJ2-3 provide the parts outside the CDR3, is DTGVSQNPRHKITKRGQNVTFRCDPISEHNRLYWYRQTLGQGPEFLTYFQNEAQLEKSRLLSDRFSAERPKGSFSTLEIQRTEQGDSAMYLCASSHAVGDTQYFGPGTRLTVL.

The V call is TRBV19, the J call TRBJ2-3, with a weak D call TRBD2 (5 bases). The CDR3 loop spans 13 amino acids. The V end was cut by 7 bases, the J end by 1 base, with 9 bases between. Germline V gene data show CDR1 as LNHDA and CDR2 as SQIVND (reference sequence). The CDR3 bases are TGTGCCAGTACCGAGGAGGGCACAGATACGCAGTATTTT. It yields the protein CASTEEGTDTQYF.

The rearrangement links TRBV5-1 to TRBJ1-1, with TRBD1 identical over 8 bases. The V segment lost 6 bases and the J segment 0 bases; nucleotides outside the gene matches: 7. This CDR3 is built from 15 residues. Germline lookup yields CDR1 SGHRS and CDR2 YFSETQ. The CDR3 reads CASTPGTGMNTEAFF. DNA for the CDR3: TGCGCCAGCACCCCCGGGACAGGCATGAACACTGAAGCTTTCTTT.

This chain uses TRBV7-9 with TRBJ1-1; D remains ambiguous. CDR1 and CDR2 from the germline V gene are SEHNR and FQNEAQ (reference sequence). The CDR3 has 16 residues. Deletions cut 2 bases from V and 1 base from J, with 14 bases between. CDR3 bases: TGTGCCAGCAGCTTAAGGGCGGGCAGCCAGAACACTGAAGCTTTCTTT. It specifies CASSLRAGSQNTEAFF.

V and J are TRBV21-1 and TRBJ1-5. TRBV21-1 is marked as a pseudogene. The CDR3 runs 17 residues. The CDR3 region is CASSRPFGEGLNQPQHF. The DNA for the CDR3 is TGTGCCAGCAGCCGGCCTTTCGGGGAGGGGCTCAATCAGCCCCAGCATTTT.

This clone has only one observation. The chain uses TRBV29-1 and TRBJ2-1; a weak D match, TRBD2 (7 bases). CDR1 is SQVTM and CDR2 is ANQGSEA in the germline V gene. The CDR3 is 14 residues long. V lost 0 bases and J 9 bases, leaving 15 bases between the germline ends. The DNA for the CDR3 is TGCAGCGTTGAAGATGATTTCGGGGGGCCTGAGCAGTTCTTC. Its translation: CSVEDDFGGPEQFF.

This clone was observed a single time. CDR3 sequence (DNA): TGTGCCAGCAGCCGGGGGACGGCGAACACTGAAGCTTTCTTT. Translating it yields CASSRGTANTEAFF. The rearrangement uses TRBV7-9 and TRBJ1-1; tentative D call: TRBD1 (5 bases). CDR1 is SEHNR, CDR2 FQNEAQ, per germline (reference sequence). The CDR3 is made up of 14 amino acids. Trimming removed 5 bases from V and 1 base from J, with 11 bases in between.

This chain uses TRBV28 with TRBJ1-5, with D perhaps TRBD1 (5 bases). Per the germline V gene, CDR1 is MDHEN and CDR2 is SYDVKM. This CDR3 region has 15 residues. Trimming stripped 6 bases from V and 0 bases from J, with 12 bases between. The CDR3 spells CASRFSGGSNQPQHF. Here the CDR3 DNA reads TGTGCCAGCAGATTCTCGGGGGGTAGCAATCAGCCCCAGCATTTT.

The chain is built from TRBV7-9 and TRBJ1-2; 7 nucleotides agree with TRBD1. This CDR3 is built from 13 residues. The V and J ends lost 4 bases and 4 bases, in that order; junction bases with no gene match: 3. Germline CDR1 and CDR2: SEHNR and FQNEAQ (reference sequence). This CDR3 reads CASSSEGAYGYTF. In DNA, the CDR3 is TGTGCCAGCAGCTCTGAGGGGGCCTATGGCTACACCTTC.

The chain recombines TRBV18 with TRBJ2-7; TRBD2 aligns across 7 bases. The junction had 6 bases not matched to a gene; V was cut back by 5 bases and J by 2 bases. The CDR3 has 14 amino acids. Germline V lookup: CDR1 KGHSH, CDR2 LQKENI. This CDR3 is CASSEISGAYEQYF. The CDR3 DNA reads TGTGCCAGCTCAGAAATCAGCGGGGCCTACGAGCAGTACTTC.

The V call is TRBV28, the J call TRBJ1-5; the D is unclear. The germline V gene has CDR1 MDHEN and CDR2 SYDVKM. V gave up 7 bases and J gave up 0 bases, with 7 bases separating them. The CDR3 covers 13 residues. CDR3 DNA: TGTGCCAGCATTAGAGATAGCAATCAGCCCCAGCATTTT. Protein: CASIRDSNQPQHF.

This sequence joins TRBV7-7 and TRBJ2-3, with D possibly being TRBD2 (6 bases). The V end was cut by 1 base, the J end by 3 bases, with 11 bases between. CDR3 length equals 15 residues. Germline CDR1 is SSHAT and CDR2 is FNYEAQ (reference sequence). The CDR3 bases are TGTGCCAGCAGCTTAGGGGGCGGGAATACAGATACGCAGTATTTT. Amino acid sequence: CASSLGGGNTDTQYF.